This TCR beta chain was sequenced during a study of OX40 agonist ivuxolimab in advanced cancers. Study as a whole: Prior anti-PD-1, anti-PD-L1 or anti-CTLA-4 therapy did not bar entry, and more than 35% had some. Notes on the study in general: Undetermined was the antigen specificity of the expanded peripheral T cells.

In the case of this clone: The antigen remains unidentified.

Profiling relied on immunoSEQ multiplex PCR, and the TCRdb table lists in-frame clones only, not all of them. The table has tens of thousands of clones, 83% seen once. Baseline was the first blood sampling point, followed by cycle 4 day 1 and cycle 7 day 1. The V end lost 2 bases, the J end lost 4 bases, and 21 bases lay between the germline ends. The germline V gene encodes CDR1 SGHTA and CDR2 FQGTGA. The CDR3 is made up of 18 amino acids. The chain is built from TRBV7-3 and TRBJ2-1, with D perhaps assigned TRBD1 or TRBD2 (6 bases each). The source of this sequence is an adult with an advanced solid tumor such as melanoma, head and neck, liver or kidney cancer. This sample comprised CD4+ or CD8+ T cells sorted from blood, obtained in a trial of the OX40 agonist ivuxolimab. The CDR3 DNA reads TGTGCCAGCAGCTTAGTTGGCGGGCCCGGAGGGGGATACAATGAGCAGTTCTTC. This sequence encodes CASSLVGGPGGGYNEQFF.